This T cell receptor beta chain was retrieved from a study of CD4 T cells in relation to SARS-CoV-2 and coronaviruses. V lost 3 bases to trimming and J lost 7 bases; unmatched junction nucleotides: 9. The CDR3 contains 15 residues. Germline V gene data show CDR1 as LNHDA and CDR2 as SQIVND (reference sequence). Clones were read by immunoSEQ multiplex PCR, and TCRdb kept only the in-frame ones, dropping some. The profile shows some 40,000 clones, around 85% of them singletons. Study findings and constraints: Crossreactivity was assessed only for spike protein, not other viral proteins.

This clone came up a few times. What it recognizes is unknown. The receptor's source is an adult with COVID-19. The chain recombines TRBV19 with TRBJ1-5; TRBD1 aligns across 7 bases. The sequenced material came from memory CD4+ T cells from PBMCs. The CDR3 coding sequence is TGTGCCAGTAGTATTCGGACAGGCCCCGGACAGCCCCAGCATTTT. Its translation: CASSIRTGPGQPQHF. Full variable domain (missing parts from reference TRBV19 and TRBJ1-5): DGGITQSPKYLFRKEGQNVTLSCEQNLNHDAMYWYRQDPGQGLRLIYYSQIVNDFQKGDIAEGYSVSREKKESFPLTVTSAQKNPTAFYLCASSIRTGPGQPQHFGDGTRLSIL.